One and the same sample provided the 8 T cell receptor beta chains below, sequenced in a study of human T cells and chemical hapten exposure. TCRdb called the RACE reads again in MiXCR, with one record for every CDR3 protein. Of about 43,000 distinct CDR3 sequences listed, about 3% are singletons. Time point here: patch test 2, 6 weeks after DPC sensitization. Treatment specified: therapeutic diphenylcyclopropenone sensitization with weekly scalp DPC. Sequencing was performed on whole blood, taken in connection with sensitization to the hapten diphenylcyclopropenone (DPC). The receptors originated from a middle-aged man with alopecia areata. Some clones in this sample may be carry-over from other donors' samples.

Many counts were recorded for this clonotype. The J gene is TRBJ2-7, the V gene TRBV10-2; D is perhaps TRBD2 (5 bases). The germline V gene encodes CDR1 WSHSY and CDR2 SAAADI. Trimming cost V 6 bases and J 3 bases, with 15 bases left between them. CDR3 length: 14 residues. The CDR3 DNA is TGCGCCAGCAGGGAAGGAGGTAATCGCTACGAGCAGTACTTC. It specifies CASREGGNRYEQYF.

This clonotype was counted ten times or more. CDR3 sequence: CASTPSWGRSYGYTF. The CDR3 coding sequence is TGTGCCAGCACTCCCTCCTGGGGTAGGAGCTATGGCTACACCTTC. The V and J genes are TRBV27 and TRBJ1-2; D call uncertain. CDR1 and CDR2 from the germline V gene are MNHEY and SMNVEV (reference sequence). CDR3 length: 15 residues. Trimming removed 7 bases at V and 4 bases at J, with 19 bases between.

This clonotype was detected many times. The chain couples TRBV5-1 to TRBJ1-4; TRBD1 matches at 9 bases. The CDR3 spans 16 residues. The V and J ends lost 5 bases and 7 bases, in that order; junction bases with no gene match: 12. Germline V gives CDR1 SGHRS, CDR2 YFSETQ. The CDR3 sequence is CASSPYLGQGGEKLFF. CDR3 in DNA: TGCGCCAGCAGTCCCTATCTGGGACAGGGAGGTGAAAAACTGTTTTTT.

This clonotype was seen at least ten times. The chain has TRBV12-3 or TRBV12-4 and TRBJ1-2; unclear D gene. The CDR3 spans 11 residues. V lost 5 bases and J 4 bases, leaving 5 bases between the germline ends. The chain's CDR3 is CASSGSYGYTF. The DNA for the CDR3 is TGTGCCAGCAGTGGGTCCTATGGCTACACCTTC.

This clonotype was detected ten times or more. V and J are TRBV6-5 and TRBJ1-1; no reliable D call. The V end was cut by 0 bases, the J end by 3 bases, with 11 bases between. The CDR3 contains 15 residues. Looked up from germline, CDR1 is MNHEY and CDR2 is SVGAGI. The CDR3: CASSYSSRRDTEAFF. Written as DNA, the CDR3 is TGTGCCAGCAGTTACTCATCCCGAAGGGACACTGAAGCTTTCTTT.

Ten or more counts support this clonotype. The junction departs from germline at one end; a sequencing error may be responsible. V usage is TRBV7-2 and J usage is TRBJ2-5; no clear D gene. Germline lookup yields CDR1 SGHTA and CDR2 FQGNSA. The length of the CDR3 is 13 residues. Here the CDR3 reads CASSSQSQQTQYF. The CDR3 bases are TGTGCCAGCAGCTCCCAGTCCCAACAGACCCAGTACTTC. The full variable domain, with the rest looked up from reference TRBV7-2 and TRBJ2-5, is GAGVSQSPSNKVTEKGKDVELRCDPISGHTALYWYRQSLGQGLEFLIYFQGNSAPDKSGLPSDRFSAERTGGSVSTLTIQRTQQEDSAVYLCASSSQSQQTQYFGPGTRLLVL.

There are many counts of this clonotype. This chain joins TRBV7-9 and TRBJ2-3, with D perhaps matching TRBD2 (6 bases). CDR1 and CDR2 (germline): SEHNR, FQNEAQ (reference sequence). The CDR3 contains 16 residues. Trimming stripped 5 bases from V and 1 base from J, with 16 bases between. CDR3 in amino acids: CASSPSEWEGTDTQYF. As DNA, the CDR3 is TGTGCCAGCAGCCCCAGCGAGTGGGAGGGCACAGATACGCAGTATTTT. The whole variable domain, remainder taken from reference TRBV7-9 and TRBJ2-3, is DTGVSQNPRHKITKRGQNVTFRCDPISEHNRLYWYRQTLGQGPEFLTYFQNEAQLEKSRLLSDRFSAERPKGSFSTLEIQRTEQGDSAMYLCASSPSEWEGTDTQYFGPGTRLTVL.

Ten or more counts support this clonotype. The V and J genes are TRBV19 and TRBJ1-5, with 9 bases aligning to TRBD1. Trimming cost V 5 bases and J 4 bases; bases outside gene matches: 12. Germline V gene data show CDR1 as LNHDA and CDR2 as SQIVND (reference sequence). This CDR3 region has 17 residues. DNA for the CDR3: TGTGCCAGTAGTGCCGGACAGGGGAAGTGGTGGAATCAGCCCCAGCATTTT. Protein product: CASSAGQGKWWNQPQHF.